The next 21 T cell receptor beta chains were all read from a single sample in a study of vaccination and CD4 T cells after COVID-19. The antigens of these receptors remain unknown. The Oncomine TCR Beta short-read assay was what sequenced the DNA obtained from cultured CD4+ T cells. TCRdb called the PCR reads again in MiXCR, with one record for every CDR3 protein. The sample carries several thousand distinct CDR3 sequences, around 20% recorded once. This sample's treatment: roughly 11-day PBMC culture with coronavirus spike peptide pools or control peptides (ViraFEST assay). Sequenced: CD4+ T cells from blood, cultured in vitro. All receptors come from a human donor who had recovered from COVID-19.

V is TRBV20-1 and J is TRBJ1-1; D perhaps matches TRBD1 (6 bases). This CDR3 spans 15 amino acids. The V end was cut by 3 bases, the J end by 4 bases, with 18 bases between. Germline CDR1 is DFQATT and CDR2 is SNEGSKA (reference sequence). The CDR3: CSASGQLTGSTEAFF. DNA for the CDR3: TGCAGTGCTAGCGGACAGCTGACAGGTTCCACTGAAGCTTTCTTT.

This clonotype was counted between two and nine times. The rearrangement joins TRBV19 to TRBJ2-7; the D is unclear. V gave up 2 bases and J gave up 4 bases, with 9 bases separating them. Germline CDR1 reads LNHDA; CDR2 reads SQIVND (reference sequence). The CDR3 contains 13 residues. This CDR3 is CASSILWGYEQYF. For the CDR3, the DNA is TGTGCCAGTAGTATACTATGGGGTTACGAGCAGTACTTC.

This clonotype is medium-sized in the sample. The rearrangement links TRBV27 to TRBJ1-4, with TRBD1 as a possible D gene (6 bases). Trimming pared 9 bases from V and 3 bases from J, leaving 14 bases between. Germline V gene data show CDR1 as MNHEY and CDR2 as SMNVEV (reference sequence). The CDR3 consists of 14 residues. In DNA, the CDR3 is TGTGCCAGTAGCTCCAGGGGATCTAATGAAAAACTGTTTTTT. This sequence encodes CASSSRGSNEKLFF.

By its share, this clonotype is large (0.1 to 1%). The rearrangement joins TRBV6-1 to TRBJ1-2, with 7 bases lining up with TRBD1. CDR1 is MNHNS and CDR2 is SASEGT in the germline V gene. The trim removed 7 bases at V and 4 bases at J, leaving 9 bases unmatched. There are 14 residues in the CDR3. DNA for the CDR3: TGTGCCAGCACTCGGACAGGAGAGGCCTATGGCTACACCTTC. Protein product: CASTRTGEAYGYTF.

This clonotype was counted only a few times. The V gene is TRBV7-6, the J gene TRBJ2-1; D not certain. CDR3 length equals 15 residues. The ends were cut back, 0 bases at V and 0 bases at J, with 6 bases in the middle. The germline V gene encodes CDR1 SGHVS and CDR2 FNYEAQ. CDR3 DNA: TGTGCCAGCAGCTTAGCCAGCGTCTCCTACAATGAGCAGTTCTTC. This encodes CASSLASVSYNEQFF. Filled out from reference TRBV7-6 and TRBJ2-1, the complete variable domain reads GAGVSQSPRYKVTKRGQDVALRCDPISGHVSLYWYRQALGQGPEFLTYFNYEAQQDKSGLPNDRFSAERPEGSISTLTIQRTEQRDSAMYRCASSLASVSYNEQFFGPGTRLTVL.

Within the sample, this clonotype is medium-sized (0.01 to 0.1%). CDR3 bases: TGCAGTGCCCCGAGCCCCTGGAGGGCGGGGGATACGCAGTATTTT. It is translated as CSAPSPWRAGDTQYF. The chain combines TRBV20-1 with TRBJ2-3; weak D call: TRBD2 (6 bases). Germline values: CDR1 DFQATT, CDR2 SNEGSKA (reference sequence). The CDR3 runs 15 residues. Between the trimmed V and J ends, which lost 6 bases and 6 bases, there was a span of 22 bases.

This clonotype is termed medium-sized. V gene TRBV6-1 combines with J gene TRBJ2-4; TRBD1 matches at 9 bases. CDR1 is MNHNS and CDR2 is SASEGT in the germline V gene. J was trimmed by 2 bases and V by 6 bases; bases with no gene match: 11. This CDR3 is built from 17 residues. The CDR3 loop reads CASSSLTGGLSKNIQYF. CDR3 nucleotides: TGTGCCAGCAGCTCCCTCACAGGGGGCTTATCCAAAAACATTCAGTACTTC.

This clonotype has a handful of counts. The chain uses TRBV11-2 and TRBJ2-3; the D is unclear. V gave up 7 bases and J gave up 6 bases, with 14 bases separating them. The CDR3 sequence is 13 residues long. The germline CDR1 and CDR2 sequences are SGHAT and FQNNGV. DNA of the CDR3: TGTGCCAGCACCCCATGGTCTGGGGATACGCAGTATTTT. Translated, it gives CASTPWSGDTQYF.

The chain joins TRBV5-1 to TRBJ2-7, with TRBD1 matching over 8 bases. The CDR3 has 15 amino acids. CDR1 and CDR2 (germline): SGHRS, YFSETQ. V lost 2 bases to trimming and J lost 2 bases; unmatched junction nucleotides: 6. The CDR3: CASSLRQGRTYEQYF. CDR3 bases: TGCGCCAGCAGCTTAAGACAGGGGCGAACCTACGAGCAGTACTTC. Using reference TRBV5-1 and TRBJ2-7 for the parts outside the CDR3, the full variable domain is KAGVTQTPRYLIKTRGQQVTLSCSPISGHRSVSWYQQTPGQGLQFLFEYFSETQRNKGNFPGRFSGRQFSNSRSEMNVSTLELGDSALYLCASSLRQGRTYEQYFGPGTRLTVT.

This chain links TRBV28 with TRBJ2-3; 7 bases match TRBD1. The germline V gene encodes CDR1 MDHEN and CDR2 SYDVKM. With V trimmed by 5 bases and J by 4 bases, 0 bases remained unmatched. The CDR3 length is 12 residues. CDR3 amino acids: CASSDRADTQYF. The CDR3, as DNA: TGTGCCAGCAGTGACAGGGCAGATACGCAGTATTTT.

This clonotype is classed as large (0.1 to 1%). The chain recombines TRBV19 with TRBJ2-5; possible D gene TRBD2, 6 bases. The CDR3 is made up of 14 amino acids. The ends were cut back, 3 bases at V and 2 bases at J, with 10 bases in the middle. In germline, CDR1 is LNHDA, CDR2 SQIVND (reference sequence). The CDR3 is CASSMRTTQETQYF. In DNA, the CDR3 is TGTGCCAGTAGTATGCGGACTACACAAGAGACCCAGTACTTC.

This clonotype is medium-sized. V usage is TRBV2 and J usage is TRBJ2-2, with 9 nucleotides matching TRBD1. Germline loops: CDR1 SNHLY, CDR2 FYNNEI. The CDR3 length is 16 residues. V trimming: 5 bases; J trimming: 1 base; junction bases outside the gene matches: 5. The CDR3 DNA follows: TGTGCCAGCAGTATACAGGGGGCTAAGAACACCGGGGAGCTGTTTTTT. Translated: CASSIQGAKNTGELFF.

This clonotype was seen a handful of times. CDR3 loop: CASDPTGVGGYTF. The CDR3 DNA is TGCGCCAGCGACCCGACAGGGGTGGGTGGCTACACCTTC. V and J are TRBV5-1 and TRBJ1-2; TRBD1 aligns across 8 bases. The CDR3 spans 13 residues. J gave up 7 bases and V 7 bases, and 9 bases lay outside the gene matches. CDR1 and CDR2 (germline): SGHRS, YFSETQ.

The V call is TRBV20-1, the J call TRBJ1-5, with a possible D match to TRBD1 (5 bases). The CDR3 length is 12 residues. Trimming took off 3 bases at V and 4 bases at J, with 7 bases between the two ends. The germline V gene encodes CDR1 DFQATT and CDR2 SNEGSKA (reference sequence). The CDR3 loop is CSARGRNQPQHF. The CDR3 DNA sequence: TGCAGTGCTAGGGGACGGAATCAGCCCCAGCATTTT.

This clonotype is medium-sized in the sample. V and J are TRBV19 and TRBJ2-2; 12 bases match TRBD2. The CDR3 length is 16 residues. Unmatched junction bases numbered 4, after V lost 4 bases and J lost 4 bases. Germline CDR1 is LNHDA and CDR2 is SQIVND (reference sequence). The CDR3 nucleotides are TGTGCCAGTAGTAGTCTAGCGGGGGGGCGCACCGGGGAGCTGTTTTTT. Encoded protein: CASSSLAGGRTGELFF.

This clonotype showed up just a few times. The chain carries TRBV20-1 and TRBJ2-5, with D unclear. The CDR3 loop spans 14 amino acids. Between the trimmed V and J ends, which lost 2 bases and 2 bases, there was a span of 12 bases. CDR1 is DFQATT and CDR2 is SNEGSKA in the germline V gene (reference sequence). The CDR3 region is CSARSDGIQETQYF. The CDR3 DNA reads as TGCAGTGCTAGATCCGACGGAATTCAAGAGACCCAGTACTTC.

V is TRBV6-1 and J is TRBJ1-6; possibly TRBD1 for D (6 bases). Germline CDR1 and CDR2: MNHNS and SASEGT. Between the trimmed V and J ends, which lost 6 bases and 5 bases, there was a span of 17 bases. CDR3 length equals 16 residues. As DNA, the CDR3 is TGTGCCAGCAGGGATTTCGGGGACACCGATAATTCACCCCTCCACTTT. Encoded protein: CASRDFGDTDNSPLHF.

The rearrangement uses TRBV20-1 and TRBJ2-3; 8 bases are shared with TRBD2. V lost 5 bases to trimming and J lost 2 bases; unmatched junction nucleotides: 6. CDR3 length: 14 residues. The germline gives CDR1 DFQATT, CDR2 SNEGSKA (reference sequence). CDR3 coding DNA: TGCAGTGCTCTCAGCGGGGGAATCACAGATACGCAGTATTTT. It yields the protein CSALSGGITDTQYF.

The genes are TRBV19 and TRBJ1-6; D is perhaps TRBD1 (5 bases). From germline, CDR1 is LNHDA and CDR2 SQIVND (reference sequence). V lost 6 bases and J 0 bases, leaving 9 bases between the germline ends. The CDR3 is 15 amino acids. The CDR3 nucleotides read TGTGCCAGTAGGGGACGGCGCTCCTATAATTCACCCCTCCACTTT. It codes for CASRGRRSYNSPLHF.

The V gene is TRBV12-3 or TRBV12-4, the J gene TRBJ2-1, with 8 nucleotides matching TRBD1. Germline trimming cut 6 bases from V and 5 bases from J; bases unmatched to any gene: 9. The CDR3 contains 15 residues. The DNA of the CDR3 is TGTGCCAGCAGCCTGCTAGGACAGGGTAACAATGAGCAGTTCTTC. Its translation: CASSLLGQGNNEQFF.

This clonotype was detected only a few times. The chain recombines TRBV14 with TRBJ1-2; D possibly corresponds to TRBD1 (5 bases). The CDR3 is made up of 13 amino acids. Germline CDR1 and CDR2: SGHDN and FVKESK. With 2 bases removed from V and 6 bases from J, the gap between germline ends came to 10 bases. The CDR3 DNA is TGTGCCAGCAGCCAAAGGGTAGGGGATGGCTACACCTTC. This encodes CASSQRVGDGYTF.